This entry describes one T cell receptor (beta chain). Clones were read by immunoSEQ multiplex PCR, and TCRdb kept only the in-frame ones, dropping some. The sample includes about 230,000 clones, about 84% of them seen just once. The J segment lost 10 bases and the V segment lost 2 bases, leaving 11 bases of the junction unmatched. The germline V gene has CDR1 KGHSH and CDR2 LQKENI. The length of the CDR3 is 17 residues. This sample is part of a study of blood T cell repertoires in COVID-19. Those who participated ranged in age from roughly 18 to 100 years and resided in about two dozen US areas. The V call is TRBV18, the J call TRBJ1-6; 10 nucleotides match TRBD1. The sequence derives from a man between 60 and 75 years old who had recovered from COVID-19. Material: PBMCs or T cells enriched from blood (not recorded which). This chain's CDR3 is CASSPSYPGTGASPLHF. CDR3 bases: TGTGCCAGCTCACCATCCTATCCCGGGACAGGGGCCTCACCCCTCCACTTT.